This T cell receptor beta chain was documented in a study of T cell repertoires in cytomegalovirus infection. About the study: CMV epitopes that were recently identified and HLA-C-restricted were used alongside well-studied HLA-B-restricted ones. Shared public TCR beta signatures pointed to both CMV infection and a matching HLA type. Overall study findings and caveats: Within the response measured ex vivo, HLA-C-restricted CMV-specific TCR beta clonotypes were dominant. Summed frequency of public TCR beta families distinguished CMV carriers with the relevant HLA.

The J segment lost 3 bases and the V segment lost 4 bases, leaving 9 bases of the junction unmatched. There are 15 residues in the CDR3. Germline V gene lookup returns CDR1 SGHNT and CDR2 YYREEE (reference sequence). TCRdb re-called the reads through MiXCR, storing one row per CDR3 protein. The sample comprises hundreds of thousands of distinct CDR3 sequences, approximately 30% of which are singletons, and around 11% rests with the top ten. In regard to this clonotype: The antigen remains unidentified.

The V call is TRBV5-4, the J call TRBJ1-1, with TRBD1 matching 7 bases. Material: cultured CD8+ T cells from PBMCs, obtained from culture after CMV antigen stimulation. The sequence was collected from a human donor in good health (CMV status not recorded). Some clones in this sample may be carry-over from other donors' samples. The CDR3 loop reads CASSGDRYLYTEAFF. The CDR3 region has the DNA TGTGCCAGCAGCGGGGACAGATACTTGTACACTGAAGCTTTCTTT. Complete variable domain (other parts from reference TRBV5-4 and TRBJ1-1): ETGVTQSPTHLIKTRGQQVTLRCSSQSGHNTVSWYQQALGQGPQFIFQYYREEENGRGNFPPRFSGLQFPNYSSELNVNALELDDSALYLCASSGDRYLYTEAFFGQGTRLTVV.